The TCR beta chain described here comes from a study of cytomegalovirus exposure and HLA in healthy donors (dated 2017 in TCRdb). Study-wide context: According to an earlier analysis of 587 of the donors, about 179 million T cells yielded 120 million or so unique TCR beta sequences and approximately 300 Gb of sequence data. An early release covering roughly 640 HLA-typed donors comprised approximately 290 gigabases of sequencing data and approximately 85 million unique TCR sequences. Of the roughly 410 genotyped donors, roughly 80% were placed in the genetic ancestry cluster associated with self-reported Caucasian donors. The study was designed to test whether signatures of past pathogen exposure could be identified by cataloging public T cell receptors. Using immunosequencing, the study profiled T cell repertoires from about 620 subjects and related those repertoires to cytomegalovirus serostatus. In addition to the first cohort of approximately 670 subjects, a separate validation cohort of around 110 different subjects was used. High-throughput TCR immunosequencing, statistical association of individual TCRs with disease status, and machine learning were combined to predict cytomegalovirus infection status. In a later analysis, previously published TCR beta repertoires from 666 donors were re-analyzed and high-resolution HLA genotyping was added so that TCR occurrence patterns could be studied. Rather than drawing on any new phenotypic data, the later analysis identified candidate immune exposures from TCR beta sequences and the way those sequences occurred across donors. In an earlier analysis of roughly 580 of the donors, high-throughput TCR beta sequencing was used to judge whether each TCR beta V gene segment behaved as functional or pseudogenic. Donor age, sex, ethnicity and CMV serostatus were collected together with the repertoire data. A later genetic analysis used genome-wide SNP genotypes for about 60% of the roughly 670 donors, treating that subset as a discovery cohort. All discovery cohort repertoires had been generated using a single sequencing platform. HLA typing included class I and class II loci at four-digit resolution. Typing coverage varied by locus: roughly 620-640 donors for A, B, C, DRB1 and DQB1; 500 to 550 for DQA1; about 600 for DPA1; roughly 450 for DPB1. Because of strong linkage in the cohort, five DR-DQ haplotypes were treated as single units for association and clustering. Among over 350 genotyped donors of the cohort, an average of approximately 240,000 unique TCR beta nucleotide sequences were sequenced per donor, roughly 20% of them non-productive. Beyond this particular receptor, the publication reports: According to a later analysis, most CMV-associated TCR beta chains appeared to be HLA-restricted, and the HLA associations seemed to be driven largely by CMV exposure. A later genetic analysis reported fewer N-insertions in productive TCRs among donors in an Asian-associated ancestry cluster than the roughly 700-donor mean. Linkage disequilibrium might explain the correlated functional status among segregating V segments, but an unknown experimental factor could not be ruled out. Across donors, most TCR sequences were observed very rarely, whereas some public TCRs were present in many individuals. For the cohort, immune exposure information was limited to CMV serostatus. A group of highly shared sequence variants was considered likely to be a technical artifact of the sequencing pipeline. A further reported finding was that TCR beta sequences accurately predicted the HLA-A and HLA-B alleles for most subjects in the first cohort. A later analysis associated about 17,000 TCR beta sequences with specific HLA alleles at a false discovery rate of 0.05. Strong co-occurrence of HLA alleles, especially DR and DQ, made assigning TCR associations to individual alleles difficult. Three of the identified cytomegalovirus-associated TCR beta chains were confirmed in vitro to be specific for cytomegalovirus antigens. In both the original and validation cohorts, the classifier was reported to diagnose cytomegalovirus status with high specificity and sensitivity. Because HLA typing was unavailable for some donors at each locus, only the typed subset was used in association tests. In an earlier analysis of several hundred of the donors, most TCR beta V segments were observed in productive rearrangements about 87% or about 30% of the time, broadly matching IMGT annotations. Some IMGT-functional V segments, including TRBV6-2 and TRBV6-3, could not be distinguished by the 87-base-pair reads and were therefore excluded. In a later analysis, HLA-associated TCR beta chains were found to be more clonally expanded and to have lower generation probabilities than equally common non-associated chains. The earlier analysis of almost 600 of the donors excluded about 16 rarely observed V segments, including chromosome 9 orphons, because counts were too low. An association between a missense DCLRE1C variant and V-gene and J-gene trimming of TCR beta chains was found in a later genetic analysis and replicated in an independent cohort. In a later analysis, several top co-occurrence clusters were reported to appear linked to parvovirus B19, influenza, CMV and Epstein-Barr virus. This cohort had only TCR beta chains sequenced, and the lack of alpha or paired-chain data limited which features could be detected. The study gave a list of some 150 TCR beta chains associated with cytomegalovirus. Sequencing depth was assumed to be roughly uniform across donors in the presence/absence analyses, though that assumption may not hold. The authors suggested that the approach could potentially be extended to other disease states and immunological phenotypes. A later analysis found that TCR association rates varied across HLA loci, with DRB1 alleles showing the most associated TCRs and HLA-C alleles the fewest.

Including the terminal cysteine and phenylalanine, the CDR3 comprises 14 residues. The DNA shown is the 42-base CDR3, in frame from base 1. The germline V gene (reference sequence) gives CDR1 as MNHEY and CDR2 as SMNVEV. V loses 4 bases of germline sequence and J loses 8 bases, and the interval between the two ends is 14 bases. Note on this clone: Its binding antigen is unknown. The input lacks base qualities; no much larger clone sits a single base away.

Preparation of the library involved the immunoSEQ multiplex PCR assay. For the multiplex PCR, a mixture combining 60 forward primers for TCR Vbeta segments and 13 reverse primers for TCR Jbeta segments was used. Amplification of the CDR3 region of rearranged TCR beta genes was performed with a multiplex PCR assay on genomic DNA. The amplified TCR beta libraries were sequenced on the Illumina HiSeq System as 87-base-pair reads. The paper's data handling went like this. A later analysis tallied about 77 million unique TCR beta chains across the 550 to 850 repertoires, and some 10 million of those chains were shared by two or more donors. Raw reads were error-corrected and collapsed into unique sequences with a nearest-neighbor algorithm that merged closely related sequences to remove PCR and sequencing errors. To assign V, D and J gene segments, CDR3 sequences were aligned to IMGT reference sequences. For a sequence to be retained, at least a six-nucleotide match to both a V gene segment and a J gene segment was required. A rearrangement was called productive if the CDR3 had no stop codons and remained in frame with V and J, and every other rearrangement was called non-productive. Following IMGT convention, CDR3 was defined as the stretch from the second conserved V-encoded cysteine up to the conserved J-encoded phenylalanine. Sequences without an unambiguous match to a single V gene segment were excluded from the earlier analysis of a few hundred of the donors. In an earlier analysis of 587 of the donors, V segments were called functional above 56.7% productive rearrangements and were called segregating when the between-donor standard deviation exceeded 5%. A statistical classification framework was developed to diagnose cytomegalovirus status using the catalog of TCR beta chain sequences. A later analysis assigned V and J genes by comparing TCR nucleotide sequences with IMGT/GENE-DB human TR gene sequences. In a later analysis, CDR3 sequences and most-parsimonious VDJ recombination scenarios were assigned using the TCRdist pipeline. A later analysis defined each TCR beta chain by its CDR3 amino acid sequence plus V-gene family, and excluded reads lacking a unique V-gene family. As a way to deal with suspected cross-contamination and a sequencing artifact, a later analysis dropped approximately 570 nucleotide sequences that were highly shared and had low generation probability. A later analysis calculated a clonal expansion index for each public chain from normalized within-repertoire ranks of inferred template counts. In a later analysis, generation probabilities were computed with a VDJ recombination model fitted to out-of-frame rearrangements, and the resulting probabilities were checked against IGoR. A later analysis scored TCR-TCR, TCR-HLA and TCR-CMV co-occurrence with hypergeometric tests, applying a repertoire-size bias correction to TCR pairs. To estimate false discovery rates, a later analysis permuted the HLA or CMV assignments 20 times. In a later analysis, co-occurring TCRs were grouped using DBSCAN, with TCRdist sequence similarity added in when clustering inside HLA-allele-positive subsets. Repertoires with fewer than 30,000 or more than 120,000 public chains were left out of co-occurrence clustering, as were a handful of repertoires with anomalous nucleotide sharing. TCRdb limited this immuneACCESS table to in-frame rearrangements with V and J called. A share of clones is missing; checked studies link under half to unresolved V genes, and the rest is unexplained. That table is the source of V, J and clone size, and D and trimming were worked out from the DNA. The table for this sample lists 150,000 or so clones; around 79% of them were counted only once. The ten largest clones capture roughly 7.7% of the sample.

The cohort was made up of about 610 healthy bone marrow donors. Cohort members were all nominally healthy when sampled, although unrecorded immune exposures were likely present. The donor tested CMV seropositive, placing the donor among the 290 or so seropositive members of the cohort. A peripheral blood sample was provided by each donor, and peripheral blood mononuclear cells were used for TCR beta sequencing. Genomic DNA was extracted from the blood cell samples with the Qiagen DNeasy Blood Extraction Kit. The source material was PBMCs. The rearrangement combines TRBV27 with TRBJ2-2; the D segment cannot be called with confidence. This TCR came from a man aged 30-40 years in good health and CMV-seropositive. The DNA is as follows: TGTGCCAGCAGTTCATTGATTGAGACTGGGGAGCTGTTTTTT. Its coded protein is CASSSLIETGELFF.